The rows below give T cell receptor beta chains drawn from one sample of a study of blood T cell repertoires in COVID-19. Some clones are missing from TCRdb's copy, which holds only in-frame ones; the method was immunoSEQ multiplex PCR. The table records around 350,000 clones, about 88% of them present only once. Sequencing was performed on peripheral blood. The source is a human donor in a cohort sampled during active COVID-19. Both conserved end residues are part of each CDR3. D genes are given only for firm matches. Not every row has a clone size; where given, it reads once, few, many or a size class.

J gene	V gene	clone size	D gene	CDR3 protein	CDR3 DNA
TRBJ2-3	TRBV11-2	once	TRBD2	CASRLAGFSTDTQYF	TGTGCCAGCAGGCTAGCGGGGTTTAGCACAGATACGCAGTATTTT
TRBJ2-7	TRBV28	-	-	CASSPRGGGKSGEQYF	TGTGCCAGCAGCCCTAGGGGGGGAGGGAAGTCCGGCGAGCAGTACTTC
TRBJ2-1	TRBV2	-	-	CASSEALGNEQFF	TGTGCCAGCAGTGAAGCGCTCGGGAATGAGCAGTTCTTC
TRBJ2-7	TRBV28	-	-	CASRLGVPYEQYF	TGTGCCAGCAGGTTGGGAGTCCCCTACGAGCAGTACTTC
TRBJ2-7	TRBV3-1/TRBV3-2	once	TRBD2	CASSLLAGTSNEQYF	TGTGCCAGCAGCCTTCTAGCCGGGACTAGCAACGAGCAGTACTTC
TRBJ1-1	TRBV5-1	-	-	CASSSRAFTGLNTEAFF	TGCGCCAGCAGCTCACGGGCTTTTACAGGGTTGAACACTGAAGCTTTCTTT
TRBJ2-3	TRBV4-1	-	TRBD2	CASSQPRTSGSVNTQYF	TGCGCCAGCAGCCAACCAAGGACTAGCGGGAGTGTGAATACGCAGTATTTT
TRBJ2-7	TRBV25-1	-	TRBD1	CASTPPTGGDEQYF	TGTGCCAGCACCCCACCCACAGGGGGCGACGAGCAGTACTTC
TRBJ1-2	TRBV19	-	-	CASNVQSNYGYTF	TGTGCCAGTAATGTGCAGTCCAACTATGGCTACACCTTC
TRBJ2-7	TRBV11-2	-	TRBD1	CASSLPTGGYEQYF	TGTGCCAGCAGCTTACCGACAGGGGGCTACGAGCAGTACTTC
TRBJ1-1	TRBV6-4	-	-	CASRDQKNTEAFF	TGTGCCAGCAGGGACCAAAAGAACACTGAAGCTTTCTTT
TRBJ1-1	TRBV18	-	TRBD1	CASSPIPTGGWTEAFF	TGTGCCAGCTCACCCATACCGACAGGGGGATGGACTGAAGCTTTCTTT
TRBJ1-2	TRBV19	once	-	CASRSQSGGRPDGYTF	TGTGCCAGTAGATCCCAGTCGGGGGGCCGGCCGGATGGCTACACCTTC
TRBJ1-2	TRBV5-1	-	TRBD1	CASSGALTGEYGYTF	TGCGCCAGCAGCGGGGCCTTGACAGGGGAGTATGGCTACACCTTC
TRBJ1-1	TRBV7-9	-	TRBD1	CASGHSDRDGTEAFF	TGTGCCAGCGGACACTCGGACAGGGATGGAACTGAAGCTTTCTTT
TRBJ2-5	TRBV3-1/TRBV3-2	-	-	CASSPPGPSPGETQYF	TGTGCCAGCAGCCCTCCAGGGCCTTCTCCCGGAGAGACCCAGTACTTC
TRBJ2-7	TRBV18	-	-	CASSNGVDSGF	TGTGCCAGCTCTAATGGGGTGGACTCGGGTTTC
TRBJ1-2	TRBV7-6	-	TRBD1	CASSSQGQGPFYGYTF	TGTGCCAGCAGCTCCCAGGGACAGGGACCTTTCTATGGCTACACCTTC
TRBJ2-5	TRBV19	few	-	CASSMGFGGQETQYF	TGTGCCAGTAGTATGGGGTTCGGAGGCCAAGAGACCCAGTACTTC
TRBJ1-1	TRBV28	-	-	CASSLYGSVTDTEAFF	TGTGCCAGCAGTTTATATGGGAGCGTCACGGACACTGAAGCTTTCTTT
TRBJ2-1	TRBV7-9	-	TRBD2	CASSLRGGGYNEQFF	TGTGCCAGCAGCCTGCGGGGGGGCGGCTACAATGAGCAGTTCTTC
TRBJ2-3	TRBV9	-	-	CASSMAGLSSTDTQYF	TGTGCCAGCTCTATGGCAGGGTTGTCTAGCACAGATACGCAGTATTTT
TRBJ1-4	TRBV28	-	-	CASSPSSATNEKLFF	TGTGCCAGCAGTCCCAGTAGCGCAACTAATGAAAAACTGTTTTTT
TRBJ2-7	TRBV30	-	TRBD1	CAWSGDRVPYEQYF	TGTGCCTGGAGTGGGGACAGGGTCCCCTACGAGCAGTACTTC
TRBJ1-5	TRBV6-4	-	-	CASSDSGQGGDQPQHF	TGTGCCAGCAGTGACTCGGGGCAGGGAGGGGATCAGCCCCAGCATTTT
TRBJ1-3	TRBV9	-	-	CASSVGQAFFSGNTIYF	TGTGCCAGCAGCGTAGGTCAGGCTTTTTTCTCTGGAAACACCATATATTTT
TRBJ1-4	TRBV6-5	-	-	CASSLRTDLREKLFF	TGTGCCAGCAGCCTAAGAACCGACCTGAGGGAAAAACTGTTTTTT
TRBJ2-5	TRBV4-1	-	-	CASSQVRFETQYF	TGCGCCAGCAGCCAAGTGCGTTTTGAAACCCAGTACTTC
TRBJ2-3	TRBV4-2	-	-	CASSQDGTSTDTQYF	TGTGCCAGCAGCCAAGATGGGACTAGCACAGATACGCAGTATTTT
TRBJ2-1	TRBV9	-	TRBD2	CASSARGSGRGDYNEQFF	TGTGCCAGCAGCGCCCGCGGTAGCGGGAGGGGGGACTACAATGAGCAGTTCTTC
TRBJ2-3	TRBV5-1	-	TRBD1	CASSFRQGARDTQYF	TGCGCCAGCAGCTTCCGACAGGGGGCCAGAGATACGCAGTATTTT
TRBJ1-1	TRBV7-3	-	-	CASSPGSWNTEAFF	TGTGCCAGCAGCCCAGGAAGCTGGAACACTGAAGCTTTCTTT
TRBJ2-5	TRBV11-3	-	TRBD1	CASSLGDRGRETQYF	TGTGCCAGCAGCCTTGGGGACAGGGGGCGTGAGACCCAGTACTTC
TRBJ2-5	TRBV18	-	-	CASELSGQETQYF	TGTGCCAGCGAACTTAGCGGCCAAGAGACCCAGTACTTC
TRBJ2-7	TRBV3-1/TRBV3-2	-	-	CASSRDTYEQYF	TGTGCCAGCAGCCGGGACACCTACGAGCAGTACTTC
TRBJ2-2	TRBV30	-	-	CAWSDPARDTGELFF	TGTGCCTGGAGTGACCCCGCCCGCGACACCGGGGAGCTGTTTTTT
TRBJ2-5	TRBV5-5	-	-	CASSLVARAETQYF	TGTGCCAGCAGCTTGGTCGCCAGGGCGGAGACCCAGTACTTC
TRBJ2-7	TRBV5-1	-	-	CASSTQGYEQYF	TGCGCCAGCAGCACCCAGGGGTACGAGCAGTACTTC
TRBJ1-5	TRBV6-2/TRBV6-3	-	TRBD1	CASSDRGRNQPQHF	TGTGCCAGCAGTGACAGGGGACGGAATCAGCCCCAGCATTTT
TRBJ2-1	TRBV11-3	-	-	CASSLGKAVYNEQFF	TGTGCCAGCAGCTTAGGAAAGGCGGTCTACAATGAGCAGTTCTTC
TRBJ1-5	TRBV18	-	-	CASSPKEGGNQPQHF	TGTGCCAGCTCACCGAAGGAGGGAGGCAATCAGCCCCAGCATTTT
TRBJ2-1	TRBV2	-	-	CASSVSMPSGVIF	TGTGCCAGCAGTGTTTCCATGCCCTCGGGGGTGATCTTC
TRBJ2-5	TRBV3-1/TRBV3-2	-	-	CASSLGLQETQYF	TGTGCCAGCAGCCTGGGACTGCAAGAGACCCAGTACTTC
TRBJ2-1	TRBV27	-	TRBD2	CASSSLAEAYNEQFF	TGTGCCAGCAGTTCCCTAGCGGAAGCTTACAATGAGCAGTTCTTC
TRBJ2-1	TRBV6-5	-	TRBD2	CASSWGGKSYNEQFF	TGTGCCAGCAGTTGGGGGGGAAAAAGCTACAATGAGCAGTTCTTC
TRBJ2-4	TRBV19	once	-	CASSHHRPSGWNIQYF	TGTGCCAGTAGTCATCACAGGCCTAGTGGGTGGAACATTCAGTACTTC
TRBJ2-7	TRBV7-3	-	TRBD2	CASSLMPGTSGFYEQYF	TGTGCCAGCAGCTTAATGCCAGGGACTAGCGGGTTCTACGAGCAGTACTTC
TRBJ2-1	TRBV28	-	TRBD2	CAEQEGLAGGRRGQFF	TGTGCTGAGCAAGAAGGACTAGCGGGAGGGCGGAGGGGGCAGTTCTTC
TRBJ2-1	TRBV2	-	-	CASSPPIFSLVGNSYNEQFF	TGTGCCAGCAGCCCTCCCATCTTTTCATTGGTCGGGAATTCCTACAATGAGCAGTTCTTC
TRBJ2-1	TRBV7-9	-	-	CASSLSAPSYNEQFF	TGTGCCAGCAGCTTATCAGCGCCGTCCTACAATGAGCAGTTCTTC
TRBJ2-5	TRBV6-5	-	TRBD1	CASSYYPTGGETQYF	TGTGCCAGCAGTTATTATCCAACAGGGGGGGAGACCCAGTACTTC
TRBJ2-1	TRBV7-6	-	-	CASSLATVIDNEQFF	TGTGCCAGCAGCTTAGCGACAGTTATCGATAATGAGCAGTTCTTC
TRBJ1-1	TRBV9	-	-	CASSVVPENTEAFF	TGTGCCAGCAGCGTAGTGCCAGAGAACACTGAAGCTTTCTTT
TRBJ2-7	TRBV7-9	once	-	CASSPGYGTYEQYF	TGTGCCAGCAGCCCAGGGTATGGAACCTACGAGCAGTACTTC
TRBJ1-2	TRBV6-5	-	TRBD1	CASRAGTGDGYTF	TGTGCCAGCAGGGCCGGGACAGGGGATGGCTACACCTTC